This TCR beta chain derives from a study of blood T cell repertoires in COVID-19 (dated by TCRdb to about 2020). Regarding the complete study: Samples from collaborators originated in the United States, Italy and Spain and spanned both the acute and convalescent phases of COVID-19. The dataset comprised deeply sampled blood TCRbeta repertoires from subjects exposed to, actively infected with, or recovered from COVID-19. The material from the prospective study consisted of cDNA or gDNA derived from T cells, B-cell-depleted T cells, or PBMCs. Samples came from the ongoing ImmuneRACE study (first 160 participants) plus 1,254 subjects from 6 global collaborators. Nearly every sample came with metadata listing a de-identified subject ID, COVID-19 status, age in years and sex. Where HLA class I and class II types were available, the types were taken from metadata supplied by the sample provider, not from assay-based typing. The repertoires were released in a freely available public database intended as a resource for research on the immune response to SARS-CoV-2.

Each collaborating institution followed its own protocols to collect whole blood in K2EDTA tubes. For TCRbeta analysis, collaborators shipped samples as frozen whole blood, isolated PBMCs, or DNA extracted from either of those sample types. Points on this clone: The clone's antigen remains unknown. No quality values exist for individual bases; no much larger clone is one base distant.

TCRbeta CDR3 regions were amplified from genomic DNA by means of the immunoSEQ Assay, a bias-controlled multiplex PCR. Per the source publication's procedure: The number of nucleated cells in each sample was estimated by amplification of reference gene primers within the assay. To quantify the absolute abundance of each unique TCRbeta CDR3 rearrangement, sequence reads were collapsed and filtered. For each sample, productive Simpson clonality was calculated by taking the square root of Simpson's diversity index across productive rearrangements. TCRdb carries this immuneACCESS record with in-frame sequences only. Its versions omit some clonotypes, under half of them owing to an unresolved V gene in the studies checked, with the rest unexplained. V, J and clone size were drawn from that table, and D and trimming were deduced from the DNA. The sample table records over 150,000 clones; over 70% of these occur just once. Jointly, the top ten make up roughly 2.9% of the sample.

Results and caveats for the whole study, not just this receptor: The amount of clinical and demographic metadata varied by source and participant and was provided uncurated.

Germline trimming: 0 bases from V, 6 bases from J; junction bases outside gene matches: 10. CDR1 LNHNV and CDR2 YYDKDF are derived from the germline V gene (reference sequence). The CDR3, cysteine through phenylalanine, is 16 amino acids long. This entry keeps only the CDR3 DNA: 48 bases, framed from base 1. The sequence was collected from an older woman with acute or convalescent COVID-19. Recombination joined TRBV15 with TRBJ2-7; TRBD2 aligns with 8 central bases. The sequenced material came from peripheral blood. Read as DNA, the sequence is TGTGCCACCAGCAGAGATCCCCGGGGGGGCCTAGGCGAGCAGTACTTC. Protein translation: CATSRDPRGGLGEQYF. This CDR3, with the reference TRBV15 and TRBJ2-7 proteins standing in past its ends, gives the full variable domain DAMVIQNPRYQVTQFGKPVTLSCSQTLNHNVMYWYQQKSSQAPKLLFHYYDKDFNNEADTPDNFQSRRPNTSFCFLDIRSPGLGDTAMYLCATSRDPRGGLGEQYFGPGTRLTVT.